This TCR beta chain stems from a study of CD4 T cells in relation to SARS-CoV-2 and coronaviruses. Method: immunoSEQ multiplex PCR; TCRdb's copy keeps in-frame clones and lacks some. The data hold around 20,000 clones, with 68% observed a single time. This clone is large within its sample. Its antigen is unknown. The unexposed donors gave CD4+ T cells in about 2011-2018, prior to COVID-19. After ten to eleven days of culture, CD4+ T cells were isolated. Germline CDR1 reads SGHNT; CDR2 reads YENEEA. There are 16 residues in the CDR3. Trimming shortened V by 5 bases and J by 3 bases, and 16 bases separated the two germline ends.

Input material: CD4+ T cells from PBMCs, cultured in vitro. The receptor was derived from a human donor in good health. The chain has TRBV11-3 and TRBJ2-2; tentatively, D is TRBD2 (6 bases). CDR3 DNA sequence: TGTGCCAGCAGCCCAAGCGGGCTTTCGGACACCGGGGAGCTGTTTTTT. Its translation: CASSPSGLSDTGELFF.